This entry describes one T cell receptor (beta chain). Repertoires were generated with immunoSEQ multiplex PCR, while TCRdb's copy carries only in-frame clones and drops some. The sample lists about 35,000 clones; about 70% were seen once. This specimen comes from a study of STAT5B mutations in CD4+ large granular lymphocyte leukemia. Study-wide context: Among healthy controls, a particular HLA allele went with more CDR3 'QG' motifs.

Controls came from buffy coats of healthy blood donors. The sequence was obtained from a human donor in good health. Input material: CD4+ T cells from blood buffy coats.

The CDR3 sequence: CASSFFFGRNYGYTF. In DNA, the CDR3 is TGTGCCAGCAGTTTCTTTTTCGGCCGAAACTATGGCTACACCTTC. V and J are TRBV28 and TRBJ1-2; D call uncertain. V was cut by 3 bases and J by 2 bases, with 13 bases left in between. Germline V lookup: CDR1 MDHEN, CDR2 SYDVKM. There are 15 residues in the CDR3.